This T cell receptor (beta chain) was obtained from a study of T cells in localized non-small cell lung cancer (dated by TCRdb to the early 2020s). Some background on the complete study: The study analyzed T cell repertoires of hundreds of early-stage NSCLC patients, comparing tumors and uninvolved tumor-adjacent lungs. A mean age of roughly 66 years was recorded for the NSCLC patients, of whom around 120 were male and some 99 were female. The cohort was made up of 200 to 250 treatment-naive NSCLC patients whose localized lung tumors had been resected. The study at large found these results: Higher blood T cell density associated with longer overall survival, while higher adjacent-lung clonality associated with shorter survival. Multi-region tumor sequencing was not performed, so intratumor heterogeneity could not be excluded. A median of about 53 of the top 100 tumor clones were detected in paired uninvolved adjacent lung, and around 27 of these tumor clones were also found among the top 100 clones of the paired uninvolved adjacent lung. Uninvolved tumor-adjacent lung showed the highest T cell clonality, higher than tumor, which suggests more focused antigenic responses in the adjacent lung. Because the study design was exploratory, TCR variables were selected using unadjusted p-values without false-discovery rate correction.

The CDR3 runs 18 amino acids, cysteine and phenylalanine included. The kept DNA is CDR3 alone, 54 bases in frame from the first base. The germline V gene (reference sequence) specifies LNHNV as CDR1 and YYDKDF as CDR2. V trim: 4 bases; J trim: 3 bases; unmatched bases: 18. Notes on this clone: Its antigen has not been determined. Per-base qualities were not stored, and no clone one base away is much larger.

The immunoSEQ Assay was used to sequence TCR beta CDR3 regions from DNA. The paper's data handling went like this. T cell density was computed as TCR beta template counts normalized to usable DNA estimated by amplifying housekeeping genes. Richness was estimated with the preseqR package, extrapolating to 400,000 templates for PBMC samples and 120,000 templates for tissue samples. Clonality was taken to be one minus Pielou's evenness. To identify tissue-enriched TCRs, differential abundance testing was run on productive amino-acid clonotypes with a minimum total count of 5 and an alpha of 0.1. The Jaccard Index and the Morisita Overlap Index were used to measure repertoire overlap between compartments. GLIPH grouped TCR beta CDR3s together with public tetramer-defined viral CDR3s, and a viral motif had to include at least three viral sequences and show V-gene enrichment. Not all clones reach the TCRdb copy of this immuneACCESS table, which keeps in-frame sequences only. Checked studies attribute under half of the gap to unresolved V genes and leave the rest unexplained. The V and J calls and clone size are taken from that table; D and trimming were inferred from the DNA. The sample contains approximately 1,300 clones, around 30% of them found a single time. The biggest ten clones account for around a tenth of the sample.

At diagnosis, tumor, uninvolved tumor-adjacent lung and peripheral blood were collected and then preserved as a mix of FFPE and fresh-frozen material. The source is a male donor at least 60 years old with stage II squamous cell lung carcinoma. The specimen comprised lung tumor tissue, sampled before any cancer treatment. Recombination linked TRBV15 to TRBJ2-7; 7 bases in between match TRBD1. The nucleotide sequence reads as follows: TGTGCCACCAGCAAACTACAGGGGCCCGCTGGCCCTTACTACGAGCAGTACTTC. Translation gives CATSKLQGPAGPYYEQYF.